The clone carrying this T cell receptor (beta chain) came up a few times. What it binds is unknown. Using about 10 ml of fresh peripheral blood, PBMCs were prepared. This entry belongs to a study of T cells in Graves' hyperthyroidism and ophthalmopathy. Study at large: Peripheral blood draws took place at initial diagnosis, ahead of any treatment. General study findings and limits: The model forecast ophthalmopathy, anticipating it by a median around 6.4 months before onset.

Researchers took RNA transcripts and amplified the TCR beta CDR3 regions from them. The primer set for the first-round RT-PCR of the TCR CDR3 was HTBI. TCRdb called the multiplex PCR reads again in MiXCR, with one record for every CDR3 protein. The sample consists of approximately 690,000 distinct CDR3 sequences, around 20% of them appearing once. The V end lost 0 bases, the J end lost 2 bases, and 11 bases lay between the germline ends. This CDR3 is 15 amino acids long. Germline CDR1 reads MGHRA; CDR2 reads YSYEKL. This receptor was taken from a man younger than 45 with Graves' ophthalmopathy. The J gene is TRBJ2-7, the V gene TRBV4-1; D unresolved. The sequenced material came from blood. The CDR3 DNA is TGCGCCAGCAGCCAAGATCCTTGGCAGACCTACGAGCAGTACTTC. Translating it yields CASSQDPWQTYEQYF.